Reported below is one T cell receptor beta chain. Its antigen remains unidentified. The data were produced by immunoSEQ multiplex PCR, yet TCRdb's version contains in-frame clones alone and is incomplete. The table shows hundreds of thousands of clones, with roughly 84% occurring only once. Treatment indicated: roughly 18 received Ad26.COV2.S at low or high dose, single or two shots; 5 received placebo; per-sample allocation not given. Day 63 following the first vaccine or placebo injection was when the samples were taken. The sample is drawn from a study of Ad26.COV2.S vaccination and SARS-CoV-2 variants. The overall study: Recipients of Ad26.COV2.S got it intramuscularly, once or twice 56 days apart.

The study's findings and limits: Ad26.COV2.S recipients had broader spike-specific TCRs (P = 0.0014).

Germline V gene lookup returns CDR1 SGHRS and CDR2 YFSETQ. This CDR3 region has 15 residues. V was pared by 4 bases and J by 2 bases, with 13 bases between. The specimen was peripheral blood, collected in a trial of Ad26.COV2.S vaccine versus placebo. The rearrangement joins TRBV5-1 to TRBJ2-1; a weak D match, TRBD2 (5 bases). The TCR was taken from a person aged 18-65 years who received the Ad26.COV2.S COVID-19 vaccine or a placebo. DNA of the CDR3: TGCGCCAGCAGCCCCGTACGGGGAACCTACAATGAGCAGTTCTTC. Protein sequence: CASSPVRGTYNEQFF. Looking up the rest from reference TRBV5-1 and TRBJ2-1 gives the full variable domain: KAGVTQTPRYLIKTRGQQVTLSCSPISGHRSVSWYQQTPGQGLQFLFEYFSETQRNKGNFPGRFSGRQFSNSRSEMNVSTLELGDSALYLCASSPVRGTYNEQFFGPGTRLTVL.